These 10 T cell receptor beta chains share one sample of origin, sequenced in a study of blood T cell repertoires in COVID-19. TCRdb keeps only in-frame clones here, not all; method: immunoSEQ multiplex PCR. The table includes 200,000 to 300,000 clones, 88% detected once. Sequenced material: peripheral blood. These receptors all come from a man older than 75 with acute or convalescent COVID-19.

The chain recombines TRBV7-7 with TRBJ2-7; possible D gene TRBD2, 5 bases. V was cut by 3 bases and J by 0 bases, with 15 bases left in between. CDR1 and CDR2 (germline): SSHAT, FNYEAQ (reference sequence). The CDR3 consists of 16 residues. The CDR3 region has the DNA TGTGCCAGCAGCTTGGAGGCAAGCGCGACCTCCTACGAGCAGTACTTC. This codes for CASSLEASATSYEQYF.

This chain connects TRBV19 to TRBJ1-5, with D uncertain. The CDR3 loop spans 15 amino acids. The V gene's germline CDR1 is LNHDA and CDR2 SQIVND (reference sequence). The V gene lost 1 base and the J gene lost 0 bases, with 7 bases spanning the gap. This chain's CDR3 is CASSIGQNSNQPQHF. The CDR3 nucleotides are TGTGCCAGTAGTATAGGGCAAAATAGCAATCAGCCCCAGCATTTT.

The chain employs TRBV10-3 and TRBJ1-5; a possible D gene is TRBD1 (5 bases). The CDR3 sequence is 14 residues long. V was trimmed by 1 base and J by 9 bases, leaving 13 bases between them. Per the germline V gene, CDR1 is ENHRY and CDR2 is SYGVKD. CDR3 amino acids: CAISELGGDRPQHF. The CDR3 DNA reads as TGTGCCATCAGTGAGTTGGGGGGGGATAGGCCCCAGCATTTT.

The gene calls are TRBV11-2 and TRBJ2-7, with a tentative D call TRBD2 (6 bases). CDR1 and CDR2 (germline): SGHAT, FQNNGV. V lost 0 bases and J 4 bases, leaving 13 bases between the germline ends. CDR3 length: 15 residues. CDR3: CASSLERGLPYEQYF. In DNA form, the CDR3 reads TGTGCCAGCAGCTTAGAGAGGGGACTTCCTTACGAGCAGTACTTC. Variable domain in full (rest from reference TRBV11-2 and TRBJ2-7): EAGVAQSPRYKIIEKRQSVAFWCNPISGHATLYWYQQILGQGPKLLIQFQNNGVVDDSQLPKDRFSAERLKGVDSTLKIQPAKLEDSAVYLCASSLERGLPYEQYFGPGTRLTVT.

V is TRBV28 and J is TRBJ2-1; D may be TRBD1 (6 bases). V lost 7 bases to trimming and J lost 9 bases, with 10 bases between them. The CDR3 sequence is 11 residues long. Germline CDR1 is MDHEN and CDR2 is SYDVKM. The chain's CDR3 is CASNRGSEQFF. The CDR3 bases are TGTGCCAGCAATAGGGGGTCTGAGCAGTTCTTC.

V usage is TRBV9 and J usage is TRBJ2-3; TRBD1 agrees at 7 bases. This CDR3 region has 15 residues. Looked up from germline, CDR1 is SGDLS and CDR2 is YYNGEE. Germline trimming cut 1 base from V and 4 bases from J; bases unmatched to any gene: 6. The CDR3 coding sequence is TGTGCCAGCAGCGTATCGACAGGGTTGGCAGATACGCAGTATTTT. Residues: CASSVSTGLADTQYF.

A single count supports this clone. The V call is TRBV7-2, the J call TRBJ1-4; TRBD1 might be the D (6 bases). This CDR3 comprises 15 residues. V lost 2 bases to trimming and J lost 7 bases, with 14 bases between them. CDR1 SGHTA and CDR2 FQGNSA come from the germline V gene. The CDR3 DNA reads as TGTGCCAGCAGCTTAACAGGGCTCGGTATTGAAAAACTGTTTTTT. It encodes CASSLTGLGIEKLFF.

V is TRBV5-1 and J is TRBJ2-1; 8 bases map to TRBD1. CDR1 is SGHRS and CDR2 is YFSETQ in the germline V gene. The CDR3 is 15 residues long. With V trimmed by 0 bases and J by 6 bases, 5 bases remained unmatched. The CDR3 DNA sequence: TGCGCCAGCAGCTTGGATCAGGGGGCCGTCAATGAGCAGTTCTTC. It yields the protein CASSLDQGAVNEQFF.

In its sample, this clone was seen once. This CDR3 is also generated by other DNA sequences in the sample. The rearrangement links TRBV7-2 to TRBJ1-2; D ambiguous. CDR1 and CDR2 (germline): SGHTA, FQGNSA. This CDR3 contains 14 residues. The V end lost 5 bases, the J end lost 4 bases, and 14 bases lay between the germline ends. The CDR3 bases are TGTGCCAGCAGCCTAGGACCGGGGAGCTATGGCTACACCTTC. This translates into CASSLGPGSYGYTF.

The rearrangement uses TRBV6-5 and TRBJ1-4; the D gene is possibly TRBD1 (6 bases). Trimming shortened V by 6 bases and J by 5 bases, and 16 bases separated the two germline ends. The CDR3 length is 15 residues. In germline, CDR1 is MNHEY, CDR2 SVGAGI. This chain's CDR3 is CASRAGTLENEKLFF. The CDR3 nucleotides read TGTGCCAGCAGAGCCGGGACACTCGAGAATGAAAAACTGTTTTTT.